This T cell receptor beta chain comes out of a study of blood T cell repertoires in COVID-19. Across the whole study: Sources were T cells, B-cell-depleted T cells, or PBMCs; the material itself was cDNA or gDNA.

The V gene lost 2 bases and the J gene lost 3 bases, with 7 bases spanning the gap. CDR3 length: 13 residues. Germline V gene lookup returns CDR1 KGHSH and CDR2 LQKENI. Note on this clone: Other DNA sequences in this specimen translate into the identical CDR3.

Only in-frame clones appear in the TCRdb table, and some are missing; sequencing was by immunoSEQ multiplex PCR. The table has over 75,000 clones, 70% to 90% seen once. Material: peripheral blood. V and J are TRBV18 and TRBJ1-1; the D gene is possibly TRBD1 (5 bases). The receptor comes from a human donor in a cohort sampled during active COVID-19. The CDR3 is CASSPGADTEAFF. The CDR3 nucleotides are TGTGCCAGCTCACCAGGGGCGGACACTGAAGCTTTCTTT.